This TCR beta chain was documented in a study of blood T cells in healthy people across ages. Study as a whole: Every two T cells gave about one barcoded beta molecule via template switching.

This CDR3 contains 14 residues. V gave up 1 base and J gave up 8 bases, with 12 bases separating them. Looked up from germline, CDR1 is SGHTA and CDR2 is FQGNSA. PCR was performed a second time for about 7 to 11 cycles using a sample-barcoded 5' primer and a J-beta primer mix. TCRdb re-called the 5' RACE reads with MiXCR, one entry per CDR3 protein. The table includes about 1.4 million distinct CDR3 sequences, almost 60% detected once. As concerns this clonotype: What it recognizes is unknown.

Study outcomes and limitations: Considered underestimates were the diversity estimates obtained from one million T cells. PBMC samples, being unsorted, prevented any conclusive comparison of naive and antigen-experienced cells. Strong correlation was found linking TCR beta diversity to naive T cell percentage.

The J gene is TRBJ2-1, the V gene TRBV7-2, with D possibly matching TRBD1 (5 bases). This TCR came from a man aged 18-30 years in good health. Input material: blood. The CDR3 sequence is CASSLELLQDEQFF. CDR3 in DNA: TGTGCCAGCAGCTTAGAACTATTACAGGATGAGCAGTTCTTC.